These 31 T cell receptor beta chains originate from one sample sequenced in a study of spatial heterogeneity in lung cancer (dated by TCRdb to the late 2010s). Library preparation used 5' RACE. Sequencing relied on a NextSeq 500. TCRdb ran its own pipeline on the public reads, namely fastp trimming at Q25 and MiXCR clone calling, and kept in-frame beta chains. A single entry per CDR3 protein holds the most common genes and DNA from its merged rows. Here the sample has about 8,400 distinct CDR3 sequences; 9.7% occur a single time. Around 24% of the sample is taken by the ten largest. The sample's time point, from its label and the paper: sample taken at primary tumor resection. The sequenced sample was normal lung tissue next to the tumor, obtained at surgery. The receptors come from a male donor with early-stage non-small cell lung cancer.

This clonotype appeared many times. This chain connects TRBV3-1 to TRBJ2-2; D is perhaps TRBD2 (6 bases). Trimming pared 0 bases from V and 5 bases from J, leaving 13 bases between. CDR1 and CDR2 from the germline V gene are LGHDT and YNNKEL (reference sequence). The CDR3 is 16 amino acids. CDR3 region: CASSQEGAGRTGELFF. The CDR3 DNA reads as TGTGCCAGCAGCCAAGAAGGGGCGGGAAGAACCGGGGAGCTGTTTTTT.

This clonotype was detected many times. The CDR3: CASSLGGYEQYF. The CDR3 coding sequence is TGTGCCAGCAGTTTGGGAGGCTACGAGCAGTACTTC. This chain connects TRBV28 to TRBJ2-7, with D possibly being TRBD2 (6 bases). This CDR3 comprises 12 residues. The germline CDR1 and CDR2 sequences are MDHEN and SYDVKM. With 3 bases removed from V and 3 bases from J, the gap between germline ends came to 6 bases.

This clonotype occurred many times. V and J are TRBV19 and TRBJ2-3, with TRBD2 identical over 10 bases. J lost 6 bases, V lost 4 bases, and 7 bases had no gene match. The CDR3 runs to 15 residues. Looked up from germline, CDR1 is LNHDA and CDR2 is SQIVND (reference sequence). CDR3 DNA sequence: TGTGCCAGTAGTAAAAGAGCGGGGGGGAGTGATACGCAGTATTTT. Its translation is CASSKRAGGSDTQYF. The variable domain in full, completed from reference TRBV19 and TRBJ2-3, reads DGGITQSPKYLFRKEGQNVTLSCEQNLNHDAMYWYRQDPGQGLRLIYYSQIVNDFQKGDIAEGYSVSREKKESFPLTVTSAQKNPTAFYLCASSKRAGGSDTQYFGPGTRLTVL.

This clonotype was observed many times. The CDR3, as DNA: TGCAGTGCTAGTATAGCGGGAGGGCCAACAGATACGCAGTATTTT. This sequence encodes CSASIAGGPTDTQYF. J is TRBJ2-3 and V is TRBV20-1, with TRBD2 matching 11 bases. The CDR3 spans 15 residues. V lost 3 bases to trimming and J lost 3 bases; unmatched junction nucleotides: 5. Germline CDR1 DFQATT, CDR2 SNEGSKA (reference sequence).

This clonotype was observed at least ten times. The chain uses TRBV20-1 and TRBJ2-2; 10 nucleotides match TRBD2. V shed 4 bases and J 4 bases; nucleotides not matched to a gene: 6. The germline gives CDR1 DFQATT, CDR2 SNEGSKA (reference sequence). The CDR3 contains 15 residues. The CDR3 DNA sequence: TGCAGTGCTAAACCCAGCGGGAGGGCCACCGGGGAGCTGTTTTTT. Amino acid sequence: CSAKPSGRATGELFF.

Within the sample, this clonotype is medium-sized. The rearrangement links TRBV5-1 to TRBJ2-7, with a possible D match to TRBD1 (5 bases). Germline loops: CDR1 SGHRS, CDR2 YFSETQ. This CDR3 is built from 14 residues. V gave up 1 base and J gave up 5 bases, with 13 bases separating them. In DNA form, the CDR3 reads TGCGCCAGCAGCTTGACGTCAGGGTCCAACGAGCAGTACTTC. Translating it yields CASSLTSGSNEQYF.

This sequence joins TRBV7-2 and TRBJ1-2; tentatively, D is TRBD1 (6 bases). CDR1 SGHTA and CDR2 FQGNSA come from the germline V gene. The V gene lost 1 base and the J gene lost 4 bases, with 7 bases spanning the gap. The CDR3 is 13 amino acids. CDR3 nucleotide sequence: TGTGCCAGCAGCTTAGGGGGGCCCTATGGCTACACCTTC. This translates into CASSLGGPYGYTF. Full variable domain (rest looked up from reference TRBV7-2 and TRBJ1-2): GAGVSQSPSNKVTEKGKDVELRCDPISGHTALYWYRQSLGQGLEFLIYFQGNSAPDKSGLPSDRFSAERTGGSVSTLTIQRTQQEDSAVYLCASSLGGPYGYTFGSGTRLTVV.

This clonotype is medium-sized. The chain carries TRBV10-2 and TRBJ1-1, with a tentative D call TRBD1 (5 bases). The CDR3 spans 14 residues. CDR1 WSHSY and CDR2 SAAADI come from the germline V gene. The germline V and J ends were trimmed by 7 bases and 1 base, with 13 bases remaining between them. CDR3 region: CASTAPTGNTEAFF. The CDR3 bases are TGCGCCAGCACCGCCCCAACAGGGAACACTGAAGCTTTCTTT.

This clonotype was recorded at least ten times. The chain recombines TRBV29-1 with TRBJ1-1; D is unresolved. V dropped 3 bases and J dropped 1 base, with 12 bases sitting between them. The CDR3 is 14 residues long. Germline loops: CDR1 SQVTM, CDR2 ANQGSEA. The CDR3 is CSVDPGRTNTEAFF. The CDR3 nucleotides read TGCAGCGTTGATCCCGGACGGACGAACACTGAAGCTTTCTTT.

CDR3 sequence: CSAIAGTSANNEQFF. CDR3 bases: TGCAGTGCGATCGCCGGGACTAGCGCTAACAATGAGCAGTTCTTC. This rearrangement joins TRBV20-1 to TRBJ2-1; the match to TRBD2 covers 10 bases. The CDR3 length is 15 residues. Germline assignment: CDR1 DFQATT and CDR2 SNEGSKA (reference sequence). Trimming at V came to 6 bases and at J to 5 bases, leaving 10 bases not matched to a gene.

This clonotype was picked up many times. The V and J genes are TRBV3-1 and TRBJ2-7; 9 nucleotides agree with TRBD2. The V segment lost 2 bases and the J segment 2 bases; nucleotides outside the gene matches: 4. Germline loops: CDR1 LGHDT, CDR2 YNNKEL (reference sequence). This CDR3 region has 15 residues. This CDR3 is CASSQSSGAPYEQYF. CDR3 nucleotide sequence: TGTGCCAGCAGCCAATCTAGCGGGGCCCCCTACGAGCAGTACTTC.

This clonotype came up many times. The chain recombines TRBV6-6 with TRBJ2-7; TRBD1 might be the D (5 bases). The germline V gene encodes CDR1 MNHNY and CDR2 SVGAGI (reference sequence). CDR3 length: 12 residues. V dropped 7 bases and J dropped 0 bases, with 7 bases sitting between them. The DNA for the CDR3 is TGTGCCAGCAAGACAGTCTCCTACGAGCAGTACTTC. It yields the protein CASKTVSYEQYF.

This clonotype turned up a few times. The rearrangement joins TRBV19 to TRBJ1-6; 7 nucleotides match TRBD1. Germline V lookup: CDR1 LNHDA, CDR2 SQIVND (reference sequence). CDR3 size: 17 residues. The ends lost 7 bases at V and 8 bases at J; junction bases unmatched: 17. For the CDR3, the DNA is TGTGCCAGTACTTCGAATCGGGGGCGACAGGGTGATTCACCCCTCCACTTT. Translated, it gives CASTSNRGRQGDSPLHF.

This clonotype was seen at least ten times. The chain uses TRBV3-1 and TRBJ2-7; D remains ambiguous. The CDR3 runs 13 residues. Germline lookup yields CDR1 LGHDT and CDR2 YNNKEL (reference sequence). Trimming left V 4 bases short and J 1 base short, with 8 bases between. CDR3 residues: CASSRPSSYEQYF. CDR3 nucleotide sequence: TGTGCCAGCAGCCGCCCGTCTTCCTACGAGCAGTACTTC.

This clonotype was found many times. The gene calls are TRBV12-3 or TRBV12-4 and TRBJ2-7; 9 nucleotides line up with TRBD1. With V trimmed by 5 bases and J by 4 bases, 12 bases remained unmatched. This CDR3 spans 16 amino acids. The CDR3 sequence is CASSPDSGTGSYEQYF. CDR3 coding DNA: TGTGCCAGCAGTCCAGATTCGGGGACAGGGAGTTACGAGCAGTACTTC.

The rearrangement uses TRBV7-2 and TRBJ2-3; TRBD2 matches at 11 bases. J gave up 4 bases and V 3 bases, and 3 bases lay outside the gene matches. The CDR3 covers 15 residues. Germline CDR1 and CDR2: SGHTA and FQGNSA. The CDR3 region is CASSFTLAGADTQYF. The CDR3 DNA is TGTGCCAGCAGCTTCACACTAGCGGGAGCAGATACGCAGTATTTT.

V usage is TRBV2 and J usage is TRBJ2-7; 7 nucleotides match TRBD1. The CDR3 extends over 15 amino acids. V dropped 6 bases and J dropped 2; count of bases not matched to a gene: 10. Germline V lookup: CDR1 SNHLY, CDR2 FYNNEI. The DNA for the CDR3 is TGTGCCAGCAGAGTGGGAACCGGGACAGCCTACGAGCAGTACTTC. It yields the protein CASRVGTGTAYEQYF.

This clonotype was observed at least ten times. The CDR3 region is CASSSHSGTSGSGEQFF. In nucleotides, the CDR3 is TGTGCCAGCAGCTCTCACTCTGGGACTAGCGGGAGTGGTGAGCAGTTCTTC. The V call is TRBV7-8, the J call TRBJ2-1, with 14 bases matching TRBD2. The germline CDR1 and CDR2 sequences are SGHVS and FQNEAQ. The CDR3 has 17 residues. V was clipped by 4 bases and J by 9 bases; unmatched bases: 11. The whole variable domain, filled in from reference TRBV7-8 and TRBJ2-1, reads GAGVSQSPRYKVAKRGQDVALRCDPISGHVSLFWYQQALGQGPEFLTYFQNEAQLDKSGLPSDRFFAERPEGSVSTLKIQRTQQEDSAVYLCASSSHSGTSGSGEQFFGPGTRLTVL.

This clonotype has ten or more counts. As DNA, the CDR3 is TGTGCCAGCTCGTCGGGACTTCTACGCACAGATACGCAGTATTTT. It yields the protein CASSSGLLRTDTQYF. This rearrangement joins TRBV18 to TRBJ2-3, with D possibly TRBD2 on 6 matching bases. CDR3 length equals 15 residues. Germline V gives CDR1 KGHSH, CDR2 LQKENI. Trimming took 6 bases from V and 1 from J, leaving 14 bases between them.

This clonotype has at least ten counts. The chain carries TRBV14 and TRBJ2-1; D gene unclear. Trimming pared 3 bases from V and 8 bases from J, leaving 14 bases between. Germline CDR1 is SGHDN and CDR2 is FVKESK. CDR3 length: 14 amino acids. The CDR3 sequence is CASSHRTRLDEQFF. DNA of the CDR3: TGTGCCAGCAGCCATAGGACCCGCCTCGATGAGCAGTTCTTC.

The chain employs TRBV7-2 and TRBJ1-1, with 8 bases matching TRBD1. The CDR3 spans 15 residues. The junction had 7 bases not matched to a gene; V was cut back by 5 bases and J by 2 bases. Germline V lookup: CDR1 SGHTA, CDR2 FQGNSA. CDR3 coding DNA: TGTGCCAGCAGCCTAGTAGGACAGGGCAACACTGAAGCTTTCTTT. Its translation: CASSLVGQGNTEAFF.

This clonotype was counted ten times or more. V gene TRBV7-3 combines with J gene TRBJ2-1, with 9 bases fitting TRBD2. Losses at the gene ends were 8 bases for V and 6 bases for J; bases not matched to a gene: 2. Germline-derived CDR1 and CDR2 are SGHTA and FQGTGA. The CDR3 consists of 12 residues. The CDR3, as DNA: TGTGCCAGCGGGACTAGCCTCAATGAGCAGTTCTTC. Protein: CASGTSLNEQFF.

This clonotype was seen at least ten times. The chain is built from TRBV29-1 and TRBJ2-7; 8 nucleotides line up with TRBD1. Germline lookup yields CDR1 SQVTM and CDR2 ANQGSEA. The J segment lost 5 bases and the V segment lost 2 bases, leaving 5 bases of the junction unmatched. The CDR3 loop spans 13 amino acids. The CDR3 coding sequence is TGCAGCGTTGAATGGACAGGGACCCACGAGCAGTACTTC. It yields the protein CSVEWTGTHEQYF.

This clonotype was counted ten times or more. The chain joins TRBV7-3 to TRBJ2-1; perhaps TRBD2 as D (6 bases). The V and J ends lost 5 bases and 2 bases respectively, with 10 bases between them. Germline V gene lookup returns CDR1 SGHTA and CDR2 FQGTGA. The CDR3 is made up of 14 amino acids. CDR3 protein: CASSPGTPYNEQFF. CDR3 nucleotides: TGTGCCAGCAGCCCCGGGACTCCCTACAATGAGCAGTTCTTC.

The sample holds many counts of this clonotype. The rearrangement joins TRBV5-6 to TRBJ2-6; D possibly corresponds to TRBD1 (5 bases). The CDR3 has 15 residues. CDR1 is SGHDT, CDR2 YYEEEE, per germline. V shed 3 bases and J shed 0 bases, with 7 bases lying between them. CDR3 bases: TGTGCCAGCAGCTCCGGACACTCTGGGGCCAACGTCCTGACTTTC. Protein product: CASSSGHSGANVLTF.

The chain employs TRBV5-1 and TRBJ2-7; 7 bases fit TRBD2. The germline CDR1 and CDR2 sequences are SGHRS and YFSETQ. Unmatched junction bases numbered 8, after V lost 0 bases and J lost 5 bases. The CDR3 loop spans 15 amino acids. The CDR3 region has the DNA TGCGCCAGCAGCTTGGCCGGGGGAGGGTGGAACGAGCAGTACTTC. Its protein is CASSLAGGGWNEQYF.

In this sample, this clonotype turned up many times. The CDR3 spells CASSQGLTNTEAFF. In DNA, the CDR3 is TGTGCCAGCAGCCAAGGTTTGACCAACACTGAAGCTTTCTTT. The V call is TRBV3-1, the J call TRBJ1-1; no firm D call. V was trimmed by 1 base and J by 2 bases, leaving 8 bases between them. The CDR3 is 14 amino acids. Germline V gives CDR1 LGHDT, CDR2 YNNKEL (reference sequence).

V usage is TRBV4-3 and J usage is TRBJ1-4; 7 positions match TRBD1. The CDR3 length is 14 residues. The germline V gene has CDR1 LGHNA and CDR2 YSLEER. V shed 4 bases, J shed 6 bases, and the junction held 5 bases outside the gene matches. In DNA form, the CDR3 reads TGCGCCAGCAGCCCCGGGACAGCAGATGAAAAACTGTTTTTT. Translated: CASSPGTADEKLFF.

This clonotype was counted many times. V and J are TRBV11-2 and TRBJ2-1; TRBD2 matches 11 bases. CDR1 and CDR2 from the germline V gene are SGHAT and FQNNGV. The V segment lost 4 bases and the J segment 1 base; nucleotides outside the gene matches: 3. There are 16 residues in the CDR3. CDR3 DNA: TGTGCCAGCAGCTCCATAGCGGGAGGGTCCTACAATGAGCAGTTCTTC. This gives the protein CASSSIAGGSYNEQFF. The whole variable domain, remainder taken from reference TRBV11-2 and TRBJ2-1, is EAGVAQSPRYKIIEKRQSVAFWCNPISGHATLYWYQQILGQGPKLLIQFQNNGVVDDSQLPKDRFSAERLKGVDSTLKIQPAKLEDSAVYLCASSSIAGGSYNEQFFGPGTRLTVL.

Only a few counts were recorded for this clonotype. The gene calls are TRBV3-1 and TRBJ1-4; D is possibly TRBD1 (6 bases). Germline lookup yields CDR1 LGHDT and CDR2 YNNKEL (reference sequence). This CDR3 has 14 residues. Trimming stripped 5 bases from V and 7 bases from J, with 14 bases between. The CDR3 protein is CASSDRFVGEKLFF. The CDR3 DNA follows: TGTGCCAGCAGCGACAGGTTCGTTGGTGAAAAACTGTTTTTT.

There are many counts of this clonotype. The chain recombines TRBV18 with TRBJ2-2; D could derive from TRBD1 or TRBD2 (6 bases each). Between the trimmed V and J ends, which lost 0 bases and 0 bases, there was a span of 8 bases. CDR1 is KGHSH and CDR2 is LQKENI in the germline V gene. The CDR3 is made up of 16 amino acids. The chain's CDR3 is CASSPPRGANTGELFF. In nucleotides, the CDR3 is TGTGCCAGCTCACCACCGAGGGGGGCGAACACCGGGGAGCTGTTTTTT.